Each of the 18 T cell receptor beta chains below was sequenced from the same sample in a study of CD4 T cells in relation to SARS-CoV-2 and coronaviruses. Unexposed donor CD4+ T cells date from about 2011-2018, before the COVID-19 pandemic. The repertoire was sequenced with immunoSEQ multiplex PCR; TCRdb's copy has only in-frame clones and lacks some. The sample includes about 59,000 clones, about nine tenths seen only once; the top ten take approximately 1.4%. Material for sequencing was memory CD4+ T cells from PBMCs. The receptors were gathered from a human donor in good health.

V is TRBV6-1 and J is TRBJ1-5, with D possibly matching TRBD1 (5 bases). Trimming cost V 8 bases and J 6 bases, with 17 bases left between them. CDR1 is MNHNS and CDR2 is SASEGT in the germline V gene. CDR3 length equals 14 residues. This chain's CDR3 is CASAEGQVGQPQHF. As DNA, the CDR3 is TGTGCCAGCGCCGAGGGGCAGGTGGGTCAGCCCCAGCATTTT.

The J gene is TRBJ2-7, the V gene TRBV19, with D possibly TRBD2 on 6 matching bases. V was cut by 7 bases and J by 0 bases, with 13 bases left in between. From germline, CDR1 is LNHDA and CDR2 SQIVND (reference sequence). There are 14 residues in the CDR3. CDR3 in amino acids: CASKIAVSSYEQYF. CDR3 nucleotide sequence: TGTGCCAGTAAGATAGCGGTAAGCTCCTACGAGCAGTACTTC.

This chain links TRBV2 with TRBJ2-7, with a tentative D call TRBD1 (6 bases). V lost 6 bases to trimming and J lost 0 bases, with 18 bases between them. Germline V gene lookup returns CDR1 SNHLY and CDR2 FYNNEI. The length of the CDR3 is 16 residues. CDR3 region: CASRSRGQILSYEQYF. The CDR3 DNA follows: TGTGCCAGCAGGTCTCGAGGACAGATCCTCTCCTACGAGCAGTACTTC. Based on the CDR3 plus reference TRBV2 and TRBJ2-7, the full variable domain is EPEVTQTPSHQVTQMGQEVILRCVPISNHLYFYWYRQILGQKVEFLVSFYNNEISEKSEIFDDQFSVERPDGSNFTLKIRSTKLEDSAMYFCASRSRGQILSYEQYFGPGTRLTVT.

The genes are TRBV3-1 (or the pseudogene TRBV3-2) and TRBJ1-6; 10 bases align to TRBD1. CDR1 and CDR2 (germline): LGHDT, YNNKEL (reference sequence). The ends lost 1 base at V and 6 bases at J; junction bases unmatched: 3. This CDR3 has 16 residues. The CDR3, as DNA: TGTGCCAGCAGCCAAGTGGGGACAGGGGTTAATTCACCCCTCCACTTT. Translated: CASSQVGTGVNSPLHF.

The chain joins TRBV6-4 to TRBJ2-1; D is unclear. The CDR3 sequence is 11 residues long. Trimming cost V 2 bases and J 10 bases, with 6 bases left between them. Germline V gene sequence: CDR1 MRHNA, CDR2 SNTAGT. Here the CDR3 DNA reads TGTGCCAGCAGTGACCGGTACGAGCAGTTCTTC. Translating gives CASSDRYEQFF.

This clone was seen only a few times. The chain couples TRBV18 to TRBJ2-7; a possible D gene is TRBD2 (5 bases). V was shortened by 0 bases and J by 6 bases, with 12 bases between the two germline ends. The CDR3 contains 14 residues. Germline lookup yields CDR1 KGHSH and CDR2 LQKENI. CDR3 coding DNA: TGTGCCAGCTCACCACCGTACGGGGTTTCCGAGCAGTACTTC. Translated: CASSPPYGVSEQYF.

V gene TRBV12-3 or TRBV12-4 combines with J gene TRBJ2-7; D not resolved. The V end was cut by 5 bases, the J end by 7 bases, with 9 bases between. The CDR3 has 11 amino acids. CDR3 in DNA: TGTGCCAGCAGTCTTCATAGGGAGCAGTACTTC. Translation gives CASSLHREQYF.

V and J are TRBV15 and TRBJ2-7; 10 nucleotides line up with TRBD2. CDR1 is LNHNV and CDR2 is YYDKDF in the germline V gene (reference sequence). The CDR3 is 15 amino acids. V lost 1 base to trimming and J lost 3 bases; unmatched junction nucleotides: 3. CDR3 residues: CATSRVAGGGYEQYF. DNA of the CDR3: TGTGCCACCAGCAGAGTAGCGGGAGGCGGCTACGAGCAGTACTTC.

The rearrangement joins TRBV6-5 to TRBJ2-5, with unresolved D. Deletions cut 2 bases from V and 2 bases from J, with 12 bases between. Looked up from germline, CDR1 is MNHEY and CDR2 is SVGAGI. The CDR3 totals 15 residues. DNA for the CDR3: TGTGCCAGCAGTTACCTGCGTGTAGGGCAAGAGACCCAGTACTTC. Its translation: CASSYLRVGQETQYF.

The chain combines TRBV4-2 with TRBJ2-5; no definite D call. Germline loops: CDR1 LGHNA, CDR2 YNFKEQ. With 2 bases removed from V and 4 bases from J, the gap between germline ends came to 17 bases. The CDR3 is 16 residues long. Here the CDR3 DNA reads TGTGCCAGCAGCCAACGATCCCAACAGTCAGGAGAGACCCAGTACTTC. Translated: CASSQRSQQSGETQYF.

Remarks on this clone: The sample carries other DNA sequences with the same CDR3. The genes are TRBV6-6 and TRBJ2-5; no definite D call. V was pared by 2 bases and J by 2 bases, with 3 bases between. Germline V gene sequence: CDR1 MNHNY, CDR2 SVGAGI (reference sequence). The CDR3 contains 12 residues. The CDR3 protein is CASSYGQETQYF. CDR3 DNA sequence: TGTGCCAGCAGTTACGGGCAAGAGACCCAGTACTTC.

The rearrangement uses TRBV12-3 or TRBV12-4 and TRBJ1-1; D is perhaps TRBD1 (6 bases). The CDR3 runs 13 residues. Trimming removed 6 bases from V and 1 base from J, with 9 bases in between. The CDR3 coding sequence is TGTGCCAGCAGCTTACAGGGGAACACTGAAGCTTTCTTT. This encodes CASSLQGNTEAFF.

The rearrangement uses TRBV9 and TRBJ2-5, with TRBD1 as a possible D gene (6 bases). V was trimmed by 0 bases and J by 2 bases, leaving 11 bases between them. Germline V gene sequence: CDR1 SGDLS, CDR2 YYNGEE. CDR3 length equals 15 residues. The CDR3 DNA reads TGTGCCAGCAGCGTAGGTGGGGGCCTGCAAGAGACCCAGTACTTC. Encoded protein: CASSVGGGLQETQYF. Supplemented by reference TRBV9 and TRBJ2-5, the full variable domain reads DSGVTQTPKHLITATGQRVTLRCSPRSGDLSVYWYQQSLDQGLQFLIQYYNGEERAKGNILERFSAQQFPDLHSELNLSSLELGDSALYFCASSVGGGLQETQYFGPGTRLLVL.

The chain uses TRBV7-9 and TRBJ2-3, with 11 bases fitting TRBD2. The V gene's germline CDR1 is SEHNR and CDR2 FQNEAQ (reference sequence). Losses at the gene ends were 6 bases for V and 1 base for J; bases not matched to a gene: 0. The CDR3 covers 14 residues. The CDR3 DNA follows: TGTGCCAGCAGGACTAGCGGGGGCACAGATACGCAGTATTTT. Its translation: CASRTSGGTDTQYF.

The genes are TRBV27 and TRBJ2-1; D gene uncertain. The germline V and J ends were trimmed by 6 bases and 0 bases, with 12 bases remaining between them. CDR1 and CDR2 (germline): MNHEY, SMNVEV (reference sequence). This CDR3 region has 15 residues. CDR3 loop: CASSTPGNSYNEQFF. CDR3 coding DNA: TGTGCCAGCAGCACTCCGGGTAACTCCTACAATGAGCAGTTCTTC.

This rearrangement joins TRBV5-1 to TRBJ1-1; maybe TRBD1 (6 bases). V was trimmed by 4 bases and J by 6 bases, leaving 13 bases between them. The CDR3 extends over 13 amino acids. CDR1 is SGHRS, CDR2 YFSETQ, per germline. DNA for the CDR3: TGCGCCAGCAGCCCCGGACAGTTACCTGAAGCTTTCTTT. Protein sequence: CASSPGQLPEAFF.

The V call is TRBV5-1, the J call TRBJ2-7; D is possibly TRBD1 (8 bases). V lost 3 bases, J lost 1 base, and 17 bases lay in between. The V gene's germline CDR1 is SGHRS and CDR2 YFSETQ. This CDR3 region has 16 residues. As DNA, the CDR3 is TGCGCCAGCAGCTCGAAAGCACAGGGGGGGTCCTACGAGCAGTACTTC. It encodes CASSSKAQGGSYEQYF.

CDR3 loop: CASSYSPQGRSNQPQHF. CDR3 nucleotide sequence: TGTGCCAGCAGTTACTCACCACAGGGGAGAAGCAATCAGCCCCAGCATTTT. The rearrangement joins TRBV6-2 or TRBV6-3 to TRBJ1-5, with 7 bases aligning to TRBD1. Germline CDR1 MNHEY, CDR2 SVGEGT. This CDR3 has 17 amino acids. V trimming: 0 bases; J trimming: 1 base; junction bases outside the gene matches: 6.